The 4 T cell receptor beta chains reported below all come from one sample, sequenced in a study of T cell responses to AZD1222 COVID-19 vaccine. Clones were read by immunoSEQ multiplex PCR, and TCRdb kept only the in-frame ones, dropping some. This repertoire shows some 280,000 clones, 90% to 95% found once; its top ten account for around 0.57%. Sequencing was performed on peripheral blood, taken 28 days after the second AZD1222 dose. These receptors came from an adult who received the AZD1222 COVID-19 vaccine.

The rearrangement joins TRBV27 to TRBJ2-3, with 8 positions matching TRBD2. J was trimmed by 8 bases and V by 5 bases; bases with no gene match: 15. This CDR3 region has 16 residues. Germline loops: CDR1 MNHEY, CDR2 SMNVEV (reference sequence). In nucleotides, the CDR3 is TGTGCCAGCAGTCCTGTAGCGGGATCCCCCACGGGTACGCAGTATTTT. Residues: CASSPVAGSPTGTQYF.

This chain connects TRBV19 to TRBJ2-7; D tentatively fits TRBD1 or TRBD2 (5 bases each). This CDR3 has 16 residues. Trimming took off 0 bases at V and 3 bases at J, with 15 bases between the two ends. Germline V CDR1 and CDR2: LNHDA, SQIVND (reference sequence). The CDR3 is CASSIDYGALLYEQYF. CDR3 bases: TGTGCCAGTAGTATAGATTACGGGGCTCTTCTCTACGAGCAGTACTTC.

This clone was seen more than once but under ten times. The CDR3 does not close with the conserved phenylalanine or tryptophan, likely indicating a read error. Because the CDR3's place on the DNA is in doubt, the DNA is left out and the CDR3 is given as listed by TCRdb. The V gene is TRBV28, the J gene TRBJ2-7; the table gives TRBD2 as D, unverified against the DNA. The CDR3 spans 11 residues, counting both ends. Germline V gene lookup returns CDR1 MDHEN and CDR2 SYDVKM. This CDR3 reads CASSRTSGIMY.

This chain joins TRBV28 and TRBJ1-5; D might be TRBD1 (6 bases). Germline V CDR1 and CDR2: MDHEN, SYDVKM. V lost 4 bases, J lost 1 base, and 14 bases lay in between. This CDR3 is built from 16 residues. This CDR3 reads CASSSIRGASNQPQHF. The CDR3 DNA follows: TGTGCCAGCAGTTCAATCAGGGGAGCGAGCAATCAGCCCCAGCATTTT.